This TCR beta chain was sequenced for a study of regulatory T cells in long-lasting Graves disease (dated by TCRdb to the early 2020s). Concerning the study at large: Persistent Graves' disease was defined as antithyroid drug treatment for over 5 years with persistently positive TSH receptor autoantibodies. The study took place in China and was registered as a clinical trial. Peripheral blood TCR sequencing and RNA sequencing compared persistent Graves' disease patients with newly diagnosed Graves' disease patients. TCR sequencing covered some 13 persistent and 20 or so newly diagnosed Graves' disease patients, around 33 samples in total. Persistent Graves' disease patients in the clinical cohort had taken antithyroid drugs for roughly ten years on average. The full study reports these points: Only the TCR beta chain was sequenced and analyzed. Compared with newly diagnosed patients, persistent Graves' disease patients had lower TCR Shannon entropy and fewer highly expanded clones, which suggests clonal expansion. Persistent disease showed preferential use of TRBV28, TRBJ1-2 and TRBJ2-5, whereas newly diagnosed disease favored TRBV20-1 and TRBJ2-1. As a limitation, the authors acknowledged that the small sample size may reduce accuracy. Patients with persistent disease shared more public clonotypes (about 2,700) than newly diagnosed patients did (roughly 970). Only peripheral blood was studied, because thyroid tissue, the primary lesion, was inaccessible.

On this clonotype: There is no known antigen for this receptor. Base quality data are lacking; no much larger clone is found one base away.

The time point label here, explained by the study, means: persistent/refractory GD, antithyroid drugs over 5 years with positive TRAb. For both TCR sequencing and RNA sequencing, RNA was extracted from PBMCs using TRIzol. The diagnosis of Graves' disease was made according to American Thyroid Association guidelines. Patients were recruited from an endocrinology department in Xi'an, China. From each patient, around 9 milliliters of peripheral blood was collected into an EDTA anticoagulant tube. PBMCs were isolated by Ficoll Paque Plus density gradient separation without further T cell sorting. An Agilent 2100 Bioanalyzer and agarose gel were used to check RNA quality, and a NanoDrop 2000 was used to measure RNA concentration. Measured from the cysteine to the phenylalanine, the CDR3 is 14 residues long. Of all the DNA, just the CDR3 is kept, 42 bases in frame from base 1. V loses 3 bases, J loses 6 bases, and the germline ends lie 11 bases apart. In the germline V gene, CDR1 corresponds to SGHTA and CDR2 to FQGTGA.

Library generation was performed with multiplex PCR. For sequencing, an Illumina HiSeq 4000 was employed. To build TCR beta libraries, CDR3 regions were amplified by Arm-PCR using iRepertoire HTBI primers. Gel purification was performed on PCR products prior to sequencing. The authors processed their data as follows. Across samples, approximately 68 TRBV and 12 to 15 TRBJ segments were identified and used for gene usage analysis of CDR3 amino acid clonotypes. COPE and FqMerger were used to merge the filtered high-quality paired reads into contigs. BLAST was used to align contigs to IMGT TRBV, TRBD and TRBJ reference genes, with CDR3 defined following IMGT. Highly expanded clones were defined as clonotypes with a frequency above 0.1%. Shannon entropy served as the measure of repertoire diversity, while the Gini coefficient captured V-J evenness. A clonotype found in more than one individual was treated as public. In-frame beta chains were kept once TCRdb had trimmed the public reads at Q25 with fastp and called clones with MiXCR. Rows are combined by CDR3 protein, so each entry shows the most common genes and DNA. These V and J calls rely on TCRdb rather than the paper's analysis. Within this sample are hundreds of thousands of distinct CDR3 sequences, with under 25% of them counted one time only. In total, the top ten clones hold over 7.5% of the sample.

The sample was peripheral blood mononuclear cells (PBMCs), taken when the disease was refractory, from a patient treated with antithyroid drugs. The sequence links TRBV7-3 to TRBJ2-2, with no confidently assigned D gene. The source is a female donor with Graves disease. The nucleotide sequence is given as TGTGCCAGCAGCTTGGTTTCAGACTCCGGGGAGCTGTTTTTT. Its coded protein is CASSLVSDSGELFF.